A single sample is the source of the 6 T cell receptor beta chains below, sequenced in a study of regulatory T cells in long-lasting Graves disease. This sample's time point: newly diagnosed GD, antithyroid drugs for less than 3 months. Preparation of the TCR library used RNA extracted from PBMCs. Arm-PCR of CDR3 regions and iRepertoire HTBI primers were the basis on which TCR beta libraries were built. TCRdb redid the calling of the multiplex PCR reads with MiXCR, one entry per CDR3 protein. The sample has 380,000 or so distinct CDR3 sequences, roughly 16% seen once. The same sample was also studied in work on T cells in Graves' hyperthyroidism and ophthalmopathy.

The sample was peripheral blood mononuclear cells (PBMCs), taken at new diagnosis, from a patient treated with antithyroid drugs. The receptors were sampled from a woman aged 18-35 years with Graves disease.

At least ten counts were recorded for this clonotype. The chain couples TRBV6-1 to TRBJ2-1; TRBD2 matches 8 bases. J gave up 8 bases and V 6 bases, and 9 bases lay outside the gene matches. Germline V gene data show CDR1 as MNHNS and CDR2 as SASEGT. The CDR3 runs to 14 residues. CDR3 protein: CASSERGGLDEQFF. Written as DNA, the CDR3 is TGTGCCAGCAGCGAACGGGGGGGCCTCGATGAGCAGTTCTTC.

This clonotype was counted between two and nine times. The V gene is TRBV28, the J gene TRBJ2-3; 8 nucleotides line up with TRBD1. V gave up 3 bases and J gave up 0 bases; unmatched junction bases: 5. From germline, CDR1 is MDHEN and CDR2 SYDVKM. The CDR3 is 16 residues long. The CDR3 bases are TGTGCCAGCAGTTTCTTGGGACAGGCTAGCACAGATACGCAGTATTTT. Its translation is CASSFLGQASTDTQYF.

This clonotype was counted a few times. The gene calls are TRBV7-2 and TRBJ2-3; weak D call: TRBD2 (5 bases). CDR3 length: 15 residues. V was shortened by 0 bases and J by 0 bases, with 7 bases between the two germline ends. Germline-derived CDR1 and CDR2 are SGHTA and FQGNSA. CDR3 loop: CASSLARTSTDTQYF. The CDR3 DNA reads TGTGCCAGCAGCTTAGCGCGGACTAGCACAGATACGCAGTATTTT. Filled out from reference TRBV7-2 and TRBJ2-3, the complete variable domain reads GAGVSQSPSNKVTEKGKDVELRCDPISGHTALYWYRQSLGQGLEFLIYFQGNSAPDKSGLPSDRFSAERTGGSVSTLTIQRTQQEDSAVYLCASSLARTSTDTQYFGPGTRLTVL.

This clonotype was recorded once. CDR3 DNA: TGTGCCAGCAGCTTAGCCCAGTGGACTAGCGGGGGGGGGCTCTACAATGAGCAGTTCTTC. Protein: CASSLAQWTSGGGLYNEQFF. The V and J genes are TRBV11-1 and TRBJ2-1; 15 positions match TRBD2. The junction had 9 bases not matched to a gene; V was cut back by 0 bases and J by 3 bases. Germline values: CDR1 SGHAT, CDR2 FQDESV (reference sequence). This CDR3 has 20 residues. Full variable domain (rest looked up from reference TRBV11-1 and TRBJ2-1): EAEVAQSPRYKITEKSQAVAFWCDPISGHATLYWYRQILGQGPELLVQFQDESVVDDSQLPKDRFSAERLKGVDSTLKIQPAELGDSAMYLCASSLAQWTSGGGLYNEQFFGPGTRLTVL.

A few counts support this clonotype. The chain uses TRBV7-9 and TRBJ1-1; the D gene is possibly TRBD1 (6 bases). This CDR3 is built from 15 residues. V dropped 5 bases and J dropped 1 base, with 14 bases sitting between them. Germline CDR1 and CDR2: SEHNR and FQNEAQ (reference sequence). The CDR3 nucleotides are TGTGCCAGCAGCGTAACAACGGGACAGAACACTGAAGCTTTCTTT. It specifies CASSVTTGQNTEAFF.

This clonotype has just a few counts. The chain links TRBV7-3 to TRBJ1-5, with D uncertain. This CDR3 contains 13 residues. CDR1 and CDR2 from the germline V gene are SGHTA and FQGTGA. Trimming shortened V by 3 bases and J by 5 bases, and 8 bases separated the two germline ends. For the CDR3, the DNA is TGTGCCAGCAGCTTTACCCCCGATCAGCCCCAGCATTTT. Protein: CASSFTPDQPQHF.